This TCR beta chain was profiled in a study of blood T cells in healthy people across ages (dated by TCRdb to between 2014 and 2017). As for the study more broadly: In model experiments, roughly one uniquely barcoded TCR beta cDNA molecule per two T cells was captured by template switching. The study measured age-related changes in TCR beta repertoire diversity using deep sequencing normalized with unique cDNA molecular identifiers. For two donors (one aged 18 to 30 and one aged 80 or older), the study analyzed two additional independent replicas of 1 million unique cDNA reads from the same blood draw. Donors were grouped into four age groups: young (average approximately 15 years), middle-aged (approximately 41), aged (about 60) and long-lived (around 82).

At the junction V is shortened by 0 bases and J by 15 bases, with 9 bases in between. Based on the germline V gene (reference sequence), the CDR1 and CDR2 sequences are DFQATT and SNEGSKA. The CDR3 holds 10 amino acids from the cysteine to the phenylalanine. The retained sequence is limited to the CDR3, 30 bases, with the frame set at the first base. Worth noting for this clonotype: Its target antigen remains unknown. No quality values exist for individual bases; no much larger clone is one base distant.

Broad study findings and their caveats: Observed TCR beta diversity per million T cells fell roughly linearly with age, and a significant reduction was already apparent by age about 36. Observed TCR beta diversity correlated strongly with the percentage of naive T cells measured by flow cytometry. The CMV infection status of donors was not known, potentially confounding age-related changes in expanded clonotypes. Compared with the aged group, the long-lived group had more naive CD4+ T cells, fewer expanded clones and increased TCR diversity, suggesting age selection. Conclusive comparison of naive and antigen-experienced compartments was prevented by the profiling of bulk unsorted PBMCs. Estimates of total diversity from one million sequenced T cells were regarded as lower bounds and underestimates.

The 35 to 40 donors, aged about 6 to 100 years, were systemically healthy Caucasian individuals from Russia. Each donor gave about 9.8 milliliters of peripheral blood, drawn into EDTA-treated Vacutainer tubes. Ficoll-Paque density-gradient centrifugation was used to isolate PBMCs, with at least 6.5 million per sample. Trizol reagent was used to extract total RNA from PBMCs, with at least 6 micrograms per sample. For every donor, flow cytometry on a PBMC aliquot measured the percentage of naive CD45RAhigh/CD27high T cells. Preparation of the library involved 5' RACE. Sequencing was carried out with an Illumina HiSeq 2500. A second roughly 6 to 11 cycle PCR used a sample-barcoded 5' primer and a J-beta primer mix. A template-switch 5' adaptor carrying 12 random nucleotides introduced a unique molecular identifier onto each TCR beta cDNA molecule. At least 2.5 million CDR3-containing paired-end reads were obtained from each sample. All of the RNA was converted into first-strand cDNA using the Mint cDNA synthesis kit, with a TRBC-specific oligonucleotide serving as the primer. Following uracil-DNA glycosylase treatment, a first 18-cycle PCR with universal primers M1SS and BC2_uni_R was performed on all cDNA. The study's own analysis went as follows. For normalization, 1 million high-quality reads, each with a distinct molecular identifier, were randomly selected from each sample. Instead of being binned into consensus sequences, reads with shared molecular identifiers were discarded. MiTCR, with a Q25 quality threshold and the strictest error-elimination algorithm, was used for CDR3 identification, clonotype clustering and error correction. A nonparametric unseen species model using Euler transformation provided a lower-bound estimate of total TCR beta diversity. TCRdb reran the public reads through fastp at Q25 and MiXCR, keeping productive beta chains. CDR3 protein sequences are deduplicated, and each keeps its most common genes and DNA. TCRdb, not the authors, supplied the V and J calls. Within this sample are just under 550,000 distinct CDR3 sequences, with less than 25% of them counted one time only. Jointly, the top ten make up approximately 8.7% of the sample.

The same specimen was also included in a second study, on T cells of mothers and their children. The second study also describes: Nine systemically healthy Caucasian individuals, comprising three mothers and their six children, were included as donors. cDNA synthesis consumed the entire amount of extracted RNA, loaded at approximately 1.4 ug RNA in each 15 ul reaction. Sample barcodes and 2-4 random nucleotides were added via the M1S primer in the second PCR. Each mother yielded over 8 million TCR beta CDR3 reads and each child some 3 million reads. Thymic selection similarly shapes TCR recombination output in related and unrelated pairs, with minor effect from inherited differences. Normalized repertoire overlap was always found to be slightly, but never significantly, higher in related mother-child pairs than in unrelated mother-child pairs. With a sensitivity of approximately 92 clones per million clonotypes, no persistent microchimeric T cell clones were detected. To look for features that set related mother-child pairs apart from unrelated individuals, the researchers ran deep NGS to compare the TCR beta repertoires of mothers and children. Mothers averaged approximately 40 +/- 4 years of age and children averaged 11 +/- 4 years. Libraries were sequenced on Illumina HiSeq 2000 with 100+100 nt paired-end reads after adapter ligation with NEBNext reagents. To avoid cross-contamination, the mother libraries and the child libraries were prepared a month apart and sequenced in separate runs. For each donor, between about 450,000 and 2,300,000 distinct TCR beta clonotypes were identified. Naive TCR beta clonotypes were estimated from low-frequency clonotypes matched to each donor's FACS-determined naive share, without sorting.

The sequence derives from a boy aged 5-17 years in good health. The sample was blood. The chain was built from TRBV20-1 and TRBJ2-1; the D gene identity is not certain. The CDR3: CSARDLEAFF. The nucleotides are TGCAGTGCTAGAGACCTAGAGGCGTTCTTC.